This passage covers 3 T cell receptor beta chains from one sample sequenced in a study of blood T cell repertoires in COVID-19. Sequencing was performed with immunoSEQ multiplex PCR; in TCRdb, only in-frame clones are kept and a portion is missing. The data contain approximately 120,000 clones, about 84% of them seen just once; the ten biggest clones take up about 5.4%. The material sequenced was peripheral blood. These receptors all stem from a human donor in a cohort sampled during active COVID-19.

The CDR3 sequence: CASSIVSQPQHF. The CDR3 DNA reads TGTGCCAGTAGTATAGTGAGTCAGCCCCAGCATTTT. The V call is TRBV19, the J call TRBJ1-5; D is unclear. Germline CDR1 reads LNHDA; CDR2 reads SQIVND (reference sequence). The CDR3 consists of 12 residues. The ends were cut back, 1 base at V and 6 bases at J, with 4 bases in the middle. The full variable domain, in which reference TRBV19 and TRBJ1-5 provide the parts outside the CDR3, is DGGITQSPKYLFRKEGQNVTLSCEQNLNHDAMYWYRQDPGQGLRLIYYSQIVNDFQKGDIAEGYSVSREKKESFPLTVTSAQKNPTAFYLCASSIVSQPQHFGDGTRLSIL.

This clone was seen only a few times. The chain has TRBV6-2 or TRBV6-3 and TRBJ2-1, with D possibly matching TRBD2 (5 bases). The CDR3 consists of 12 residues. CDR1 is MNHEY and CDR2 is SVGEGT in the germline V gene. V was trimmed by 4 bases and J by 10 bases, leaving 11 bases between them. The CDR3 DNA follows: TGTGCCAGCAGTTTCCACGGACTGGAGCAGTTCTTC. Protein product: CASSFHGLEQFF.

This rearrangement joins TRBV28 to TRBJ1-1; D not certain. The V end was cut by 6 bases, the J end by 1 base, with 3 bases between. This CDR3 comprises 11 residues. Germline V lookup: CDR1 MDHEN, CDR2 SYDVKM. The CDR3 protein is CASSSNTEAFF. CDR3 DNA sequence: TGTGCCAGCAGCTCGAACACTGAAGCTTTCTTT.